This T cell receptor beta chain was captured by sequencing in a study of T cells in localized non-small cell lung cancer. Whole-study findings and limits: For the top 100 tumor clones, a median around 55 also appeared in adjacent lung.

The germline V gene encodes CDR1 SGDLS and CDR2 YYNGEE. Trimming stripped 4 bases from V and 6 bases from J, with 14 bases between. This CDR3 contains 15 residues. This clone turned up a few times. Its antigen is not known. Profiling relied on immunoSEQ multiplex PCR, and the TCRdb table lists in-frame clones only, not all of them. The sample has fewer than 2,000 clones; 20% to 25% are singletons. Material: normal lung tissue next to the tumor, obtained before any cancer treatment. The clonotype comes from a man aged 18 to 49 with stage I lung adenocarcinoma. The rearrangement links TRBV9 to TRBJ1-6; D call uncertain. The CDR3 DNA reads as TGTGCCAGCAGCTCTGAGAGAAGTTTTAATTCACCCCTCCACTTT. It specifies CASSSERSFNSPLHF.